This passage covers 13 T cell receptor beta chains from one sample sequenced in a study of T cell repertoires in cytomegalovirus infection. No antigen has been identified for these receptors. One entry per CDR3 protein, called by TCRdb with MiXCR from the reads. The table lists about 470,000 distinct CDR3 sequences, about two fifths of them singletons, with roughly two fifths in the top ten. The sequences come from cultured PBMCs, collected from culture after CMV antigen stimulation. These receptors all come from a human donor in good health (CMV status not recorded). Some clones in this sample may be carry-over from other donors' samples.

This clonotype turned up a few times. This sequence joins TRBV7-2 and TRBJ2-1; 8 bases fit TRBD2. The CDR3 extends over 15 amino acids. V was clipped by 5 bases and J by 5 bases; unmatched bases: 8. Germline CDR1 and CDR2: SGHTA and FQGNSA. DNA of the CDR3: TGTGCCAGCAGCCGGGGGGGGGGTCGGGACAATGAGCAGTTCTTC. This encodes CASSRGGGRDNEQFF.

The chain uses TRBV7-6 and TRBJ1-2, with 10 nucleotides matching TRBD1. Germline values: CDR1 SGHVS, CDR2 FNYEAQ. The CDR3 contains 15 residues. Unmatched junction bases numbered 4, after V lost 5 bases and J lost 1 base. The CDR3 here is CASSQGQGFNYGYTF. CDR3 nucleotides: TGTGCCAGCAGCCAGGGACAGGGGTTTAACTATGGCTACACCTTC.

The CDR3 spells CASSWYAGTVYNEQFF. The CDR3, as DNA: TGTGCCAGTAGTTGGTATGCTGGGACGGTCTACAATGAGCAGTTCTTC. The V gene is TRBV19, the J gene TRBJ2-1; D possibly matches TRBD1 or TRBD2 (5 bases each). V was clipped by 5 bases and J by 3 bases, with 17 bases between them. The CDR3 runs 16 residues. Germline CDR1 and CDR2: LNHDA and SQIVND (reference sequence). Supplemented by reference TRBV19 and TRBJ2-1, the full variable domain reads DGGITQSPKYLFRKEGQNVTLSCEQNLNHDAMYWYRQDPGQGLRLIYYSQIVNDFQKGDIAEGYSVSREKKESFPLTVTSAQKNPTAFYLCASSWYAGTVYNEQFFGPGTRLTVL.

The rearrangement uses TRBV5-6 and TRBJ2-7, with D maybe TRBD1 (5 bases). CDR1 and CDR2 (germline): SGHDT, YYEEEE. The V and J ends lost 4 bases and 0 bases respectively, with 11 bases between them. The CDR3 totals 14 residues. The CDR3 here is CASSMLRVSYEQYF. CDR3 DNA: TGTGCCAGCAGCATGCTCAGGGTCTCCTACGAGCAGTACTTC.

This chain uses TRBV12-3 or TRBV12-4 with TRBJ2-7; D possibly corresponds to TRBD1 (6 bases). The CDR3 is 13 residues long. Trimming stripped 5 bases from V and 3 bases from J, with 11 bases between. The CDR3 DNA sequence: TGTGCCAGCAGTCGCGGACAGCGCTACGAGCAGTACTTC. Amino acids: CASSRGQRYEQYF.

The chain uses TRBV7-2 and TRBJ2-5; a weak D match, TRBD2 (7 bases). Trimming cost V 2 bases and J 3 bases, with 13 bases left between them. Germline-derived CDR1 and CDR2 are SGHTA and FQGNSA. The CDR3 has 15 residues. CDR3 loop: CASSLMGGGEETQYF. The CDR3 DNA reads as TGTGCCAGCAGCTTAATGGGCGGGGGCGAAGAGACCCAGTACTTC.

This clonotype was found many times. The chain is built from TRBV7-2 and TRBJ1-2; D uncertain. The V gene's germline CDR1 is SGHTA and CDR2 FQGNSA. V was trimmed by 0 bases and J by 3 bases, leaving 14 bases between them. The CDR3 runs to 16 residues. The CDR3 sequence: CASSLANGGRDYGYTF. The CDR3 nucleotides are TGTGCCAGCAGCTTAGCGAATGGTGGCAGAGACTATGGCTACACCTTC.

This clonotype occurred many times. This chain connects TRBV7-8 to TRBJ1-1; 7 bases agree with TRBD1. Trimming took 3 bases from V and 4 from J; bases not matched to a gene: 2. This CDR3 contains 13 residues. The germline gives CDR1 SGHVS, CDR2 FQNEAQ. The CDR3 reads CASSLGTVTEAFF. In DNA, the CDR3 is TGTGCCAGCAGCTTGGGGACAGTCACTGAAGCTTTCTTT.

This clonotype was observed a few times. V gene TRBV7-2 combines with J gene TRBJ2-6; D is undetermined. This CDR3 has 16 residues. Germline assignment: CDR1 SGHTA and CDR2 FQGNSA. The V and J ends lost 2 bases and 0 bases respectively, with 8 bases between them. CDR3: CASSLWYPSGANVLTF. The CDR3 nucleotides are TGTGCCAGCAGCTTATGGTACCCCTCTGGGGCCAACGTCCTGACTTTC.

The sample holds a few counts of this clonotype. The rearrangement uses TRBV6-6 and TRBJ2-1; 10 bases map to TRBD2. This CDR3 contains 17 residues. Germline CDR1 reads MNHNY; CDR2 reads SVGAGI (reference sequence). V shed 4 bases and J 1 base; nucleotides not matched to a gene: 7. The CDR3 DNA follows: TGTGCCAGCAGTTGGCTAGCGGGAGAAGGGTCCTACAATGAGCAGTTCTTC. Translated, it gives CASSWLAGEGSYNEQFF.

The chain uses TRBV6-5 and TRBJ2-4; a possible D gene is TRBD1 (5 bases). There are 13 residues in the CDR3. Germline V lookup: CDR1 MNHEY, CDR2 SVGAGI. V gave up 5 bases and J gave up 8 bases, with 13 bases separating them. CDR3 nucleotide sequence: TGTGCCAGCAGTGTGGCAGGGTGGGACATTCAGTACTTC. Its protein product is CASSVAGWDIQYF.

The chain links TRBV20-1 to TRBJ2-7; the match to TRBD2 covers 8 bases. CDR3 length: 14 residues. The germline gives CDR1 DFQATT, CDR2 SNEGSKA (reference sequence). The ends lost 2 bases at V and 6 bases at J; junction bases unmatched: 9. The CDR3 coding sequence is TGCAGTGCTAGAACTAGCGGCTCCTGGAGCGAGCAGTACTTC. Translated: CSARTSGSWSEQYF.

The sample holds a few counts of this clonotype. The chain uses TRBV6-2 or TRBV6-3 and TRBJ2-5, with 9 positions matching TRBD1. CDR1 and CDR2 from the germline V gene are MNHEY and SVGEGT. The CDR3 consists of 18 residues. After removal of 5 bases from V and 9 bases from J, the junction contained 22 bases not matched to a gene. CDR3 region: CASSNPRGQGKERRAQYF. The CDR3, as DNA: TGTGCCAGCAGTAACCCCCGAGGACAGGGGAAGGAGAGGAGGGCCCAGTACTTC.